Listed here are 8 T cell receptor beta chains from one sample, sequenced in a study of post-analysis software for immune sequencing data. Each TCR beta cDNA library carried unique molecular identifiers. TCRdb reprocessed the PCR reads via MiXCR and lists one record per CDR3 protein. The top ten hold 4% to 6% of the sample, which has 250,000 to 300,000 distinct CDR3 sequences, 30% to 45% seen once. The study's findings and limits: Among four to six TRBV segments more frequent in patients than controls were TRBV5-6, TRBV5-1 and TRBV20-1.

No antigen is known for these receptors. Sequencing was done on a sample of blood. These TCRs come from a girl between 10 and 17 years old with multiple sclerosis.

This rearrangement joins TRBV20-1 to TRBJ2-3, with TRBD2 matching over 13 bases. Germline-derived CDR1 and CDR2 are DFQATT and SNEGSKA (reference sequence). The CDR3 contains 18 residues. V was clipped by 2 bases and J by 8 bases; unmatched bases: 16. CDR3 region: CSARLSRGGLAGMGTQYF. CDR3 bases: TGCAGTGCTAGACTCTCAAGGGGGGGACTAGCGGGAATGGGTACGCAGTATTTT.

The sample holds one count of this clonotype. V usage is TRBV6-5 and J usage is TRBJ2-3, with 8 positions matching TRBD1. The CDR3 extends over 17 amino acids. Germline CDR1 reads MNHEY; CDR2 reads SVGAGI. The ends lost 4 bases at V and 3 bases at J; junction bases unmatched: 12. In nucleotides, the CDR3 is TGTGCCAGCAGTTCCTCGGGCCGGACAGGGCTGACAGATACGCAGTATTTT. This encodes CASSSSGRTGLTDTQYF.

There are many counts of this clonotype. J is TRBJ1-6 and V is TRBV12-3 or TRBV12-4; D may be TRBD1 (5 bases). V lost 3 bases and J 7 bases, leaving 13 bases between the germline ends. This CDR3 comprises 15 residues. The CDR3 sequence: CASSFNRLGNSPLHF. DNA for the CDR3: TGTGCCAGCAGTTTTAACAGGCTGGGGAATTCACCCCTCCACTTT.

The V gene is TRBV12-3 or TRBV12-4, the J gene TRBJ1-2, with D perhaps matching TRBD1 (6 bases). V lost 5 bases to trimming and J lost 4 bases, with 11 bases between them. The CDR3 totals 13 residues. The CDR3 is CASSQGQSYGYTF. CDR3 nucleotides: TGTGCCAGCAGTCAAGGACAGTCCTATGGCTACACCTTC.

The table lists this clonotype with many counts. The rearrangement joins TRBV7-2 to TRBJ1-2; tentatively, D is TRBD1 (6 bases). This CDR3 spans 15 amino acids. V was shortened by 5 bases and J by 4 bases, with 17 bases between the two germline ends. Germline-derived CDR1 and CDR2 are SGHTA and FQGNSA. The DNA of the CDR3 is TGTGCCAGCAGCCCAGGCAGGGGACAAGCCTATGGCTACACCTTC. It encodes CASSPGRGQAYGYTF.

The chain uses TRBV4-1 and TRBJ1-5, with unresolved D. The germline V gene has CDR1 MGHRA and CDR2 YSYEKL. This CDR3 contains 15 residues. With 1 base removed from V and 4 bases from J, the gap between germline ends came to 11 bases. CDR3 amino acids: CASSQGAGNNQPQHF. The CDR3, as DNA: TGCGCCAGCAGCCAAGGTGCGGGAAATAATCAGCCCCAGCATTTT.

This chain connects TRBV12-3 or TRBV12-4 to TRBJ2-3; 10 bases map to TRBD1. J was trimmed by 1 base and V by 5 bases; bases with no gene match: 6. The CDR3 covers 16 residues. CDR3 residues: CASSPSGTGGTDTQYF. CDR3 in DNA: TGTGCCAGCAGTCCCTCCGGGACAGGGGGCACAGATACGCAGTATTTT.

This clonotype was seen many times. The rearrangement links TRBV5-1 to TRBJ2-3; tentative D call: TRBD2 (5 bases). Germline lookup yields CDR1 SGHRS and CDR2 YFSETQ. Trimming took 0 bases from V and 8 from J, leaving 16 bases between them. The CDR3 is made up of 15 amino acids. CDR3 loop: CASSLDGIASGTQYF. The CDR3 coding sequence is TGCGCCAGCAGCTTGGACGGGATTGCCTCCGGTACGCAGTATTTT.